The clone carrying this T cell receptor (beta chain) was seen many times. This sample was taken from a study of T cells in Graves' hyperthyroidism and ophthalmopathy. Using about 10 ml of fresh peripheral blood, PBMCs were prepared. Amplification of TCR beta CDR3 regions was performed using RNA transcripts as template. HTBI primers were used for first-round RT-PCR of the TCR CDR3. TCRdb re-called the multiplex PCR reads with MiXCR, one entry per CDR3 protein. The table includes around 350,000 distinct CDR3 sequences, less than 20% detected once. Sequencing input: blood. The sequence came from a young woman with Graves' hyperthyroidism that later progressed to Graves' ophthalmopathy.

CDR3 sequence: CSAPLRDSGYEQYF. The CDR3 region has the DNA TGCAGTGCGCCTCTCAGGGATTCCGGCTACGAGCAGTACTTC. The chain combines TRBV20-1 with TRBJ2-7, with D tentatively TRBD1 (5 bases). The CDR3 sequence is 14 residues long. The V gene lost 6 bases and the J gene lost 3 bases, with 18 bases spanning the gap. CDR1 is DFQATT and CDR2 is SNEGSKA in the germline V gene (reference sequence).